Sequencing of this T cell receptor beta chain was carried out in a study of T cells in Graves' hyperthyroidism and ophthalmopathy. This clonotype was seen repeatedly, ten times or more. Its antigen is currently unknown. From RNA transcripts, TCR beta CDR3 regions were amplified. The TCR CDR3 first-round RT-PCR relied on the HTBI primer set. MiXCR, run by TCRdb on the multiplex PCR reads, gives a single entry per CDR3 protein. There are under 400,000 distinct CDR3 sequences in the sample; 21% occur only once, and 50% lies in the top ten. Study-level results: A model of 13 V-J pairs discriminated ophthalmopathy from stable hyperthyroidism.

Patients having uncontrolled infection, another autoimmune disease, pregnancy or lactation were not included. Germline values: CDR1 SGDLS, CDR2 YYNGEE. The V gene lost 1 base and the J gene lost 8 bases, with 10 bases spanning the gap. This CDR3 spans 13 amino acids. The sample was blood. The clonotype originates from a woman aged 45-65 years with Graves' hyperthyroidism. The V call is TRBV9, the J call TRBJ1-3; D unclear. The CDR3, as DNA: TGTGCCAGCAGCGTAACTCTCGGGGACACCATATATTTT. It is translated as CASSVTLGDTIYF.